These T cell receptor beta chains were read from a single sample in a study of blood T cells in healthy people across ages. One entry per CDR3 protein results from TCRdb running MiXCR on the 5' RACE reads. Here the sample spans over 600,000 distinct CDR3 sequences, around 41% being singletons. Sequencing was performed on blood. These receptors were collected from a man older than 75 in good health. The CDR3 runs from the conserved cysteine through the conserved F or W. A D gene is named only where the DNA matches it firmly. Expanded clones get a size class; other rows say once, few or many, or leave the size out.

d_gene	v_gene	j_gene	abundance	CDR3aa	CDR3nt
.	TRBV6-6	TRBJ2-1	few	CASSYPAGALDNEQFF	TGTGCCAGCAGTTACCCCGCGGGGGCTCTCGACAATGAGCAGTTCTTC
.	TRBV7-9	TRBJ2-3	few	CASSDQGQGTQYF	TGTGCCAGCAGCGACCAGGGTCAGGGGACGCAGTATTTT
.	TRBV7-2	TRBJ1-1	.	CASSSRANTEAFF	TGTGCCAGCAGCTCCAGGGCTAACACTGAAGCTTTCTTT
.	TRBV7-2	TRBJ2-3	.	CASSLTGGSDTQYF	TGTGCCAGCAGCTTAACGGGGGGCTCAGATACGCAGTATTTT
TRBD2	TRBV5-1	TRBJ2-1	.	CASSFGLAGIDWDNEQFF	TGCGCCAGCAGCTTTGGGCTAGCGGGGATCGATTGGGACAATGAGCAGTTCTTC
.	TRBV28	TRBJ2-3	.	CASSTFGNTQYF	TGTGCCAGCAGTACCTTTGGGAATACGCAGTATTTT
.	TRBV20-1	TRBJ2-3	few	CSASEGGWTYPNTQYF	TGCAGTGCTAGTGAAGGCGGCTGGACCTATCCTAATACGCAGTATTTT
.	TRBV6-6	TRBJ2-3	few	CASSLDGTTASHTQYF	TGTGCCAGCAGTTTGGACGGGACCACCGCCTCGCATACGCAGTATTTT
.	TRBV5-1	TRBJ1-1	many	CASSVVLNTEAFF	TGCGCCAGCAGCGTGGTTCTGAACACTGAAGCTTTCTTT
TRBD1	TRBV20-1	TRBJ1-2	.	CSARRDRDYGYTF	TGCAGTGCTAGGCGAGACAGGGACTATGGCTACACCTTC
.	TRBV7-9	TRBJ2-2	.	CASSLGGPGRPGELFF	TGTGCCAGCAGCTTAGGTGGGCCAGGGCGACCCGGGGAGCTGTTTTTT
.	TRBV7-9	TRBJ2-7	few	CASSVDSEGYEQYF	TGTGCCAGCAGCGTAGACAGTGAAGGGTACGAGCAGTACTTC
.	TRBV7-2	TRBJ1-2	many	CASSLDMGNYGYTF	TGTGCCAGCAGCCTCGACATGGGAAACTATGGCTACACCTTC